These 24 T cell receptor beta chains were all obtained from the same sample, sequenced in a study of blood T cells in healthy people across ages. Then a second PCR, running roughly 7 to 11 cycles, was carried out with a sample-barcoded 5' primer and a J-beta primer mix. TCRdb passed the 5' RACE reads through MiXCR, listing each CDR3 protein once. The table shows approximately 810,000 distinct CDR3 sequences, with under 40% occurring only once. The sequencing sample was made of blood. These receptors all come from a man aged 18-30 years in good health.

The chain couples TRBV25-1 to TRBJ2-5, with unresolved D. CDR1 is MGHDK and CDR2 is SYGVNS in the germline V gene. This CDR3 has 15 amino acids. Trimming removed 4 bases at V and 3 bases at J, with 15 bases between. This CDR3 is CASSGRWGTKETQYF. CDR3 coding DNA: TGTGCCAGCAGTGGACGGTGGGGAACCAAAGAGACCCAGTACTTC. Full variable domain (missing parts from reference TRBV25-1 and TRBJ2-5): EADIYQTPRYLVIGTGKKITLECSQTMGHDKMYWYQQDPGMELHLIHYSYGVNSTEKGDLSSESTVSRIRTEHFPLTLESARPSHTSQYLCASSGRWGTKETQYFGPGTRLLVL.

This clonotype has a handful of counts. The chain carries TRBV7-2 and TRBJ2-3; D gene unclear. The CDR3 contains 14 residues. V was trimmed by 1 base and J by 3 bases, leaving 8 bases between them. Per germline, CDR1 SGHTA and CDR2 FQGNSA. For the CDR3, the DNA is TGTGCCAGCAGCTTAGATCCCACTACAGATACGCAGTATTTT. It codes for CASSLDPTTDTQYF.

This clonotype showed up just a few times. The chain combines TRBV27 with TRBJ2-7; possible D gene TRBD2, 6 bases. This CDR3 is built from 15 residues. CDR1 and CDR2 from the germline V gene are MNHEY and SMNVEV (reference sequence). Deletions cut 6 bases from V and 0 bases from J, with 15 bases between. CDR3 loop: CASSPVVGSSYEQYF. CDR3 coding DNA: TGTGCCAGCAGCCCTGTGGTCGGGAGCTCCTACGAGCAGTACTTC.

The chain couples TRBV20-1 to TRBJ1-5, with D possibly matching TRBD1 (5 bases). Trimming left V 1 base short and J 4 bases short, with 11 bases between. Per the germline V gene, CDR1 is DFQATT and CDR2 is SNEGSKA (reference sequence). The CDR3 runs to 14 residues. In DNA, the CDR3 is TGCAGTGCTAGAGGAAGAAAGGGGAATCAGCCCCAGCATTTT. This codes for CSARGRKGNQPQHF.

Details on this clonotype: The junction departs from the called germline gene at one end, perhaps through a read error. The chain recombines TRBV20-1 with TRBJ2-3; the D gene is possibly TRBD2 (7 bases). CDR3 length equals 14 residues. Looked up from germline, CDR1 is DFQATT and CDR2 is SNEGSKA (reference sequence). CDR3 sequence (DNA): TGCAGTGCTAGCCCCGCGGGGGCCACAGATGCGCAGTATTTT. Its protein is CSASPAGATDAQYF.

This clonotype was seen only a few times. This chain uses TRBV7-2 with TRBJ2-5; D may match TRBD1 or TRBD2 (5 bases each). V lost 1 base to trimming and J lost 1 base, with 16 bases between them. The CDR3 length is 17 residues. Germline V gene sequence: CDR1 SGHTA, CDR2 FQGNSA. The CDR3 spells CASSLDPPGLTQETQYF. In DNA, the CDR3 is TGTGCCAGCAGCTTAGACCCGCCGGGGCTTACCCAAGAGACCCAGTACTTC.

The chain has TRBV14 and TRBJ2-1; D uncertain. The tail of the sequence fits TRBJ2-7 better, so the J call may be wrong. Germline lookup yields CDR1 SGHDN and CDR2 FVKESK. The CDR3 has 15 residues. The DNA of the CDR3 is TGTGCCAGCAGCCAAGTAACAAACTCCTACAATGAGCAGTACTTC. Translating it yields CASSQVTNSYNEQYF.

The chain uses TRBV29-1 and TRBJ1-1; D gene uncertain. The CDR3 extends over 13 amino acids. Germline V CDR1 and CDR2: SQVTM, ANQGSEA. The V end was cut by 2 bases, the J end by 0 bases, with 7 bases between. CDR3 coding DNA: TGCAGCGTTGAACGGCGTATGAACACTGAAGCTTTCTTT. Its translation: CSVERRMNTEAFF.

V gene TRBV7-9 combines with J gene TRBJ2-1, with D unclear. Germline loops: CDR1 SEHNR, CDR2 FQNEAQ (reference sequence). V was cut by 0 bases and J by 5 bases, with 14 bases left in between. CDR3 length equals 16 residues. The CDR3 DNA follows: TGTGCCAGCAGCTTAGCGTCACTTCGCACACACAATGAGCAGTTCTTC. This gives the protein CASSLASLRTHNEQFF.

In its sample, this clonotype was seen a few times. The V call is TRBV5-1, the J call TRBJ1-1, with a tentative D call TRBD1 (6 bases). There are 14 residues in the CDR3. The V gene's germline CDR1 is SGHRS and CDR2 YFSETQ. V shed 4 bases and J shed 3 bases, with 13 bases lying between them. The CDR3 sequence is CASSGGGRDTEAFF. The CDR3 nucleotides read TGCGCCAGCAGCGGTGGGGGGCGGGACACTGAAGCTTTCTTT.

This chain uses TRBV20-1 with TRBJ1-1; TRBD1 might be the D (5 bases). Per the germline V gene, CDR1 is DFQATT and CDR2 is SNEGSKA (reference sequence). This CDR3 has 13 amino acids. Deletions cut 6 bases from V and 4 bases from J, with 15 bases between. DNA for the CDR3: TGCAGTGCCCCGGCGGGGGTCTCCACTGAAGCTTTCTTT. Amino acid sequence: CSAPAGVSTEAFF.

This clonotype occurred a few times. The chain employs TRBV6-2 or TRBV6-3 and TRBJ1-1; 8 nucleotides line up with TRBD1. Trimming at V came to 11 bases and at J to 6 bases, leaving 11 bases not matched to a gene. From germline, CDR1 is MNHEY and CDR2 SVGEGT. This CDR3 has 13 residues. In DNA, the CDR3 is TGTGCCGGAAGGACAGGGATCGGCGCTGAAGCTTTCTTT. As protein: CAGRTGIGAEAFF.

This clonotype was observed many times. V and J are TRBV5-1 and TRBJ2-3, with D tentatively TRBD1 or TRBD2 (6 bases each). This CDR3 is 15 amino acids long. V shed 1 base and J shed 1 base, with 10 bases lying between them. Germline V gives CDR1 SGHRS, CDR2 YFSETQ. DNA of the CDR3: TGCGCCAGCAGCTTGTCGGGGGCACGCACAGATACGCAGTATTTT. Encoded protein: CASSLSGARTDTQYF.

The chain couples TRBV20-1 to TRBJ2-2; 7 nucleotides agree with TRBD2. Looked up from germline, CDR1 is DFQATT and CDR2 is SNEGSKA (reference sequence). The CDR3 is 17 amino acids. V gave up 4 bases and J gave up 2 bases; unmatched junction bases: 13. CDR3 nucleotide sequence: TGCAGTGCTACGATCGGGGGAGGGAACCTCAACACCGGGGAGCTGTTTTTT. This sequence encodes CSATIGGGNLNTGELFF.

The chain is built from TRBV20-1 and TRBJ2-5; D gene ambiguous. The CDR3 runs to 12 residues. Germline assignment: CDR1 DFQATT and CDR2 SNEGSKA (reference sequence). The V end was cut by 6 bases, the J end by 5 bases, with 13 bases between. Here the CDR3 reads CSAQKKLETQYF. The CDR3 DNA follows: TGCAGTGCCCAGAAGAAACTTGAGACCCAGTACTTC.

V and J are TRBV10-2 and TRBJ2-7; 10 bases are a match to TRBD2. V dropped 2 bases and J dropped 1; count of bases not matched to a gene: 5. The CDR3 spans 16 residues. From germline, CDR1 is WSHSY and CDR2 SAAADI. Here the CDR3 reads CASSEGTSVGSYEQYF. CDR3 coding DNA: TGCGCCAGCAGTGAGGGGACTAGCGTAGGGTCCTACGAGCAGTACTTC.

This sequence joins TRBV2 and TRBJ1-1; D possibly corresponds to TRBD1 (6 bases). V was clipped by 11 bases and J by 0 bases, with 19 bases between them. Germline CDR1 and CDR2: SNHLY and FYNNEI. The CDR3 spans 15 residues. The DNA of the CDR3 is TGTGCCGACGAGCGCGGAAGGGGGTTGAACACTGAAGCTTTCTTT. As protein: CADERGRGLNTEAFF.

The chain links TRBV20-1 to TRBJ1-2; D is ambiguous. This CDR3 spans 16 amino acids. Germline V gene sequence: CDR1 DFQATT, CDR2 SNEGSKA (reference sequence). V was cut by 1 base and J by 7 bases, with 22 bases left in between. CDR3 DNA sequence: TGCAGTGCTAGAGTACCCCCGAGGGTGTTGTTGGGTGGCTACACCTTC. It is translated as CSARVPPRVLLGGYTF.

The chain recombines TRBV2 with TRBJ1-5; D remains unclear. Deletions cut 8 bases from V and 2 bases from J, with 13 bases between. This CDR3 has 14 residues. The germline CDR1 and CDR2 sequences are SNHLY and FYNNEI. The CDR3 is CASDGETGNQPQHF. The CDR3, as DNA: TGTGCCAGCGATGGGGAAACGGGCAATCAGCCCCAGCATTTT.

As for this clonotype: One end of the junction does not line up with germline, which may come from a read error. The V and J genes are TRBV7-7 and TRBJ2-1, with D perhaps TRBD2 (6 bases). The CDR3 is made up of 13 amino acids. Per germline, CDR1 SSHAT and CDR2 FNYEAQ (reference sequence). Here the CDR3 reads CASSLARGGEQFF. For the CDR3, the DNA is TGTGCTAGCAGCTTAGCGCGGGGCGGTGAGCAGTTCTTC. The full variable domain, with the rest looked up from reference TRBV7-7 and TRBJ2-1, is GAGVSQSPRYKVTKRGQDVTLRCDPISSHATLYWYQQALGQGPEFLTYFNYEAQPDKSGLPSDRFSAERPEGSISTLTIQRTEQRDSAMYRCASSLARGGEQFFGPGTRLTVL.

The chain recombines TRBV28 with TRBJ1-2; tentative D call: TRBD1 (5 bases). The V end lost 6 bases, the J end lost 4 bases, and 15 bases lay between the germline ends. CDR3 length equals 14 residues. Germline V gene data show CDR1 as MDHEN and CDR2 as SYDVKM. CDR3 in DNA: TGTGCCAGCAGGTACCGGGACGGGGGCTATGGCTACACCTTC. The encoded protein is CASRYRDGGYGYTF.

J is TRBJ1-1 and V is TRBV9; D gene ambiguous. Germline values: CDR1 SGDLS, CDR2 YYNGEE. The CDR3 covers 15 residues. V was pared by 1 base and J by 4 bases, with 14 bases between. CDR3 bases: TGTGCCAGCAGCGTACCTCCCTCGGGAGGCACTGAAGCTTTCTTT. It specifies CASSVPPSGGTEAFF. The complete variable domain, with remaining parts taken from reference TRBV9 and TRBJ1-1, reads DSGVTQTPKHLITATGQRVTLRCSPRSGDLSVYWYQQSLDQGLQFLIQYYNGEERAKGNILERFSAQQFPDLHSELNLSSLELGDSALYFCASSVPPSGGTEAFFGQGTRLTVV.

This clonotype was found a few times. The chain is built from TRBV2 and TRBJ2-3, with 8 bases identical to TRBD1. The CDR3 extends over 15 amino acids. V lost 6 bases, J lost 1 base, and 6 bases stayed unmatched. The V gene's germline CDR1 is SNHLY and CDR2 FYNNEI. The CDR3, as DNA: TGTGCCAGCAGCCCCAGGGGGCAGGGCACAGATACGCAGTATTTT. It is translated as CASSPRGQGTDTQYF. Full variable domain (rest looked up from reference TRBV2 and TRBJ2-3): EPEVTQTPSHQVTQMGQEVILRCVPISNHLYFYWYRQILGQKVEFLVSFYNNEISEKSEIFDDQFSVERPDGSNFTLKIRSTKLEDSAMYFCASSPRGQGTDTQYFGPGTRLTVL.

This sequence joins TRBV20-1 and TRBJ2-1, with D possibly TRBD1 on 6 matching bases. The better agreement between TRBJ2-7 and the DNA end casts doubt on the J call. The CDR3 is 17 residues long. CDR1 DFQATT and CDR2 SNEGSKA come from the germline V gene (reference sequence). CDR3: CSASLTGRPYSYNEQYF. The CDR3 DNA is TGCAGTGCTAGCCTCACAGGGCGCCCTTACTCCTACAATGAGCAGTACTTC.